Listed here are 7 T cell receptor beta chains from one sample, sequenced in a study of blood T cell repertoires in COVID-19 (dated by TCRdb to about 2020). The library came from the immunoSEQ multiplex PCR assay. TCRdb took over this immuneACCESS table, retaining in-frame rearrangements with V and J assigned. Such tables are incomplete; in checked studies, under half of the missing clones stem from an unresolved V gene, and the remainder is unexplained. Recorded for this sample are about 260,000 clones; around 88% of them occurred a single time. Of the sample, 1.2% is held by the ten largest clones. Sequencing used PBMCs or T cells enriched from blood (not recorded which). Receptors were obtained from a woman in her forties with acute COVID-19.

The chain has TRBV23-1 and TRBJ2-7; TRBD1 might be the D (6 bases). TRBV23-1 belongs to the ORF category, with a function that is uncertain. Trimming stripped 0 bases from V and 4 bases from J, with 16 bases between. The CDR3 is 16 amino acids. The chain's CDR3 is CASSQSHPDRVYEQYV. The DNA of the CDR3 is TGCGCCAGCAGTCAATCCCACCCGGACAGAGTATACGAGCAGTACGTC.

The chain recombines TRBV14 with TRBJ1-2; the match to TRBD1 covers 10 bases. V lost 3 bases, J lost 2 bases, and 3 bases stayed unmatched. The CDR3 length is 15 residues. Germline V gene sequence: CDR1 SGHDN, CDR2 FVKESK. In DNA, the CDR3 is TGTGCCAGCAGCCAGCGGGGACAGGGGAACTATGGCTACACCTTC. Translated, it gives CASSQRGQGNYGYTF. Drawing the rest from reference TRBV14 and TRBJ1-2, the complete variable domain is EAGVTQFPSHSVIEKGQTVTLRCDPISGHDNLYWYRRVMGKEIKFLLHFVKESKQDESGMPNNRFLAERTGGTYSTLKVQPAELEDSGVYFCASSQRGQGNYGYTFGSGTRLTVV.

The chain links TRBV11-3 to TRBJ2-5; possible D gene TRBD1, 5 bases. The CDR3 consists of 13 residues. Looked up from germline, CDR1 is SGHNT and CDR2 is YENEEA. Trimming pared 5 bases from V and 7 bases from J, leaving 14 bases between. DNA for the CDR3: TGTGCCAGCAGCGTCGACAGTATTGGGACCCAGTACTTC. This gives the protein CASSVDSIGTQYF. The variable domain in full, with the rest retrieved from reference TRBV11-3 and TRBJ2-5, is EAGVVQSPRYKIIEKKQPVAFWCNPISGHNTLYWYLQNLGQGPELLIRYENEEAVDDSQLPKDRFSAERLKGVDSTLKIQPAELGDSAVYLCASSVDSIGTQYFGPGTRLLVL.

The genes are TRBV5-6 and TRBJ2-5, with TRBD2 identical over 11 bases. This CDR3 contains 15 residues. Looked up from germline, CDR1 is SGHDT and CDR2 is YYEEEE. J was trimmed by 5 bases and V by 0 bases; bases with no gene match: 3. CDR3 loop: CASSLGLAGLETQYF. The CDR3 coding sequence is TGTGCCAGCAGCTTGGGACTAGCGGGATTGGAGACCCAGTACTTC.

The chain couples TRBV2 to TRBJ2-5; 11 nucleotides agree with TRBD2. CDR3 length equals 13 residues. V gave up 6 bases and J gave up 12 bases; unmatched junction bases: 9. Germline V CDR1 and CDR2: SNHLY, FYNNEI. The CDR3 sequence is CASRSQIAGGEYF. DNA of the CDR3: TGTGCCAGCAGGTCCCAAATAGCGGGAGGGGAGTACTTC.

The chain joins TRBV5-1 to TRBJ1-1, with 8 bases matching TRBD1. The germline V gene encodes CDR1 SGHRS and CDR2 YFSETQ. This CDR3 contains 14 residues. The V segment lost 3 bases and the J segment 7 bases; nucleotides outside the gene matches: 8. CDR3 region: CASSSTAGQDEAFF. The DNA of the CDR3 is TGCGCCAGCAGCTCTACCGCGGGACAGGATGAAGCTTTCTTT.

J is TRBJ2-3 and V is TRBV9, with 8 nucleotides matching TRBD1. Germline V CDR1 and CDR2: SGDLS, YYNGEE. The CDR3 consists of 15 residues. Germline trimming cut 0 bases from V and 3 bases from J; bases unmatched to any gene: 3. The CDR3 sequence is CASSVVDRGTDTQYF. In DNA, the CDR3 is TGTGCCAGCAGCGTAGTCGACAGGGGTACAGATACGCAGTATTTT.